This T cell receptor (beta chain) derives from a study of T cells in Graves' hyperthyroidism and ophthalmopathy. Whole-study results and caveats: A model built on 13 V-J features separated ophthalmopathy from stable hyperthyroidism.

Germline V CDR1 and CDR2: DFQATT, SNEGSKA (reference sequence). Trimming took 6 bases from V and 3 from J, leaving 15 bases between them. This CDR3 spans 13 amino acids. Patients with uncontrolled infections, other autoimmune diseases, pregnancy or lactation were excluded. This clonotype came up many times. Its target is unknown. Amplified regions were TCR beta CDR3 sequences from RNA transcripts. First-round RT-PCR with HTBI primers amplified the TCR CDR3 region. Each CDR3 protein is one row after TCRdb ran MiXCR on the multiplex PCR reads. Of about 200,000 distinct CDR3 sequences listed, approximately 20% are singletons.

The genes are TRBV20-1 and TRBJ2-7, with D perhaps given as TRBD1 or TRBD2 (5 bases each). Source material: blood. The TCR was taken from a man in his forties or fifties with Graves' hyperthyroidism. The DNA of the CDR3 is TGCAGTGCGAGGGGCTATGCGAGCTACGAGCAGTACTTC. Its translation is CSARGYASYEQYF.